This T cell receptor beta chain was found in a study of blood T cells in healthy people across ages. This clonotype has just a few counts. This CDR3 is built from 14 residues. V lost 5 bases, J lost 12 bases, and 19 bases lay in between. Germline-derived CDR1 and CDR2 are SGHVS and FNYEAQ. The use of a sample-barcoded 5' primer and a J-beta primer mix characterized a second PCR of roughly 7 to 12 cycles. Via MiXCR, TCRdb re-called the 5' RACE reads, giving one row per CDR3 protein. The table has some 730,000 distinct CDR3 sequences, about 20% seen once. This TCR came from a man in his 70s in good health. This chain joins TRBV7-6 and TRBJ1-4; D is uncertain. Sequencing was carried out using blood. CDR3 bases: TGTGCCAGCAGCCCCAGGACCTCCGTTGGGGAACTGTTTTTT. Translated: CASSPRTSVGELFF.